The rows below give T cell receptor beta chains drawn from one sample of a study of T cell responses to AZD1222 COVID-19 vaccine. Profiled with immunoSEQ multiplex PCR; TCRdb holds only in-frame clones, not every one. Of tens of thousands of clones listed, 89% are singletons. The material was peripheral blood, obtained on day 0 of MenACWY control vaccination. These receptors were obtained from an adult in good health. The CDR3 runs from the conserved cysteine through the conserved F or W. A D gene is named only where the DNA matches it firmly. A row's size may be missing; if present it is once, few, many or a size class.

.	TRBJ1-4	.	TRBV3-1/TRBV3-2	TGTGCCAGCAGCCTAGCTGGGGCGGGTGAAAAACTGTTTTTT	CASSLAGAGEKLFF
.	TRBJ2-2	.	TRBV12-3/TRBV12-4	TGTGCCAGCAGTCGCTCCGGGGGGGAGCTGTTTTTT	CASSRSGGELFF
.	TRBJ2-5	.	TRBV15	TGTGCCACCAGCAGAGATCGTGCTAGCCGGGAGACCCAGTACTTC	CATSRDRASRETQYF
.	TRBJ2-3	TRBD2	TRBV4-3	TGCGCCAGCAGCCGCTATAGCGGGGGGATTGATACGCAGTATTTT	CASSRYSGGIDTQYF
.	TRBJ1-2	.	TRBV5-1	TGCGCCAGCAGCTTGGAGGGAGCTAACTATGGCTACACCTTC	CASSLEGANYGYTF
.	TRBJ1-5	.	TRBV6-5	TGTGCCAGCAGTTACTCCCGCAGTAATCAGCCCCAGCATTTT	CASSYSRSNQPQHF
few	TRBJ2-3	TRBD1	TRBV2	TGTGCCAGCAGAACCGACAGGGTTGGGGCAGATACGCAGTATTTT	CASRTDRVGADTQYF
few	TRBJ1-4	.	TRBV5-1	TGCGCCAGCAGCTTGCTTTCAGGGTTGGGTGAAAAACTGTTTTTT	CASSLLSGLGEKLFF
once	TRBJ1-5	.	TRBV28	TGTGCCAGCAGTTTACCCCCCCACCTTTATAGCAATCAGCCCCAGCATTTT	CASSLPPHLYSNQPQHF
.	TRBJ1-2	TRBD1	TRBV19	TGTGCCAGTAGGCCGAACTTAGCCGCGGGACAGGGGCATGGCTACACCTTC	CASRPNLAAGQGHGYTF
.	TRBJ2-3	.	TRBV6-2/TRBV6-3	TGTGCCAGCAGTTACCGGGGGCAGAGCACAGATACGCAGTATTTT	CASSYRGQSTDTQYF
.	TRBJ1-1	.	TRBV5-8	TGTGCCAGCAGCTTGTACGGGGAGAAGGAGGCTTTCTTT	CASSLYGEKEAFF
.	TRBJ2-7	TRBD2	TRBV6-5	TGTGCCAGCAGATGGGAGGGACCTTCCGGAGAGCAGTACTTC	CASRWEGPSGEQYF
.	TRBJ1-4	.	TRBV6-5	TGTGCCAGCAGTTACTTTTCGCCCGCTGGTAATGAAAAACTGTTTTTT	CASSYFSPAGNEKLFF
.	TRBJ1-6	.	TRBV7-9	TGTGCCAGCAGCTTCGCCGGACAGCAAAAGGGGCTTGGATCACCCCTCCACTTT	CASSFAGQQKGLGSPLHF
.	TRBJ2-3	TRBD2	TRBV12-3/TRBV12-4	TGTGCCAGTGGGCGGGGGGGATCAGATACGCAGTATTTT	CASGRGGSDTQYF
.	TRBJ1-4	.	TRBV11-3	TGTGCCAGCAGCCCCCCAGACAGTAGCCAAAAACTGTTTTTT	CASSPPDSSQKLFF
.	TRBJ2-4	TRBD2	TRBV19	TGTGCCAGTAGGGATAGCGGGGGCAAAAACATTCAGTACTTC	CASRDSGGKNIQYF
.	TRBJ2-7	.	TRBV5-1	TGCGCCAGCAGCCAACAGGGAGAGGAATACGAGCAGTACTTC	CASSQQGEEYEQYF
.	TRBJ1-4	.	TRBV6-6	TGTGCCAGCCCCTATGGGCCTGCAACTAATGAAAAACTGTTTTTT	CASPYGPATNEKLFF
.	TRBJ2-5	TRBD2	TRBV25-1	TGTGCCAGCAGTGAAGCACCGGGACTAGCGGAAGAGACCCAGTACTTC	CASSEAPGLAEETQYF
.	TRBJ1-1	.	TRBV5-1	TGCGCCAGCAGCCGGGACTCCCTGAACACTGAAGCTTTCTTT	CASSRDSLNTEAFF
.	TRBJ2-2	.	TRBV6-5	TGTGCCAGCAGTAGACAAGCGAACACCGGGGAGCTGTTTTTT	CASSRQANTGELFF
.	TRBJ2-1	TRBD1	TRBV19	TGTGCCAGTAGTACGACAGGGGGGTCCTACAATGAGCAGTTCTTC	CASSTTGGSYNEQFF
.	TRBJ1-2	.	TRBV2	TGTGCCAGCAGTGAGTCAACAGGGAGGTATGGCTACACCTTC	CASSESTGRYGYTF
.	TRBJ2-3	.	TRBV5-4	TGTGCCAGCAGCTTGGGCGGAACCACAGATACGCAGTATTTT	CASSLGGTTDTQYF
.	TRBJ2-7	TRBD2	TRBV7-2	TGTGCCACACAGCGGGGGCCTTGGGAGCAGTACTTC	CATQRGPWEQYF
once	TRBJ2-3	.	TRBV12-3/TRBV12-4	TGTGCCAGCCTCCGGAGCACAGATACGCAGTATTTT	CASLRSTDTQYF
.	TRBJ2-2	.	TRBV11-1	TGTGCCAGCAGCTTTGACACCGGGGAGCTGTTTTTT	CASSFDTGELFF
.	TRBJ2-5	TRBD2	TRBV3-1/TRBV3-2	TGTGCCAGCAGCCAACCCGGACTAGCGGGGGGCCCTTACCAAGAGACCCAGTACTTC	CASSQPGLAGGPYQETQYF
.	TRBJ1-3	.	TRBV5-4	TGTGCCAGCAGCTTGGGTGGAAACACCATATATTTT	CASSLGGNTIYF
.	TRBJ1-3	TRBD1	TRBV6-1	TGTGCCAGCAGTGAACTCGGACAGGCCGGAAACACCATATATTTT	CASSELGQAGNTIYF
.	TRBJ1-5	TRBD1	TRBV5-4	TGTGCCAGCAGCTTGGACGGGACAGGGCATAGCAATCAGCCCCAGCATTTT	CASSLDGTGHSNQPQHF
.	TRBJ1-1	.	TRBV7-8	TGTGCCAGCAGCCCCCGGGAAGGGAACACTGAAGCTTTCTTT	CASSPREGNTEAFF
.	TRBJ1-2	.	TRBV6-5	TGTGCCAGCAGGCCAAGGGACTGGGCTAACTATGGCTACACCTTC	CASRPRDWANYGYTF
.	TRBJ2-7	TRBD1	TRBV7-2	TGTGCCAGCAGCCGGGACAGGGGTACCTACGAGCAGTACTTC	CASSRDRGTYEQYF
.	TRBJ1-2	.	TRBV4-3	TGCGCCAGCAGCCAAGATTCCAGGGCCTATGGCTACACCTTC	CASSQDSRAYGYTF
.	TRBJ2-5	TRBD1	TRBV5-4	TGTGCCAGCAGCCAGGGGGTCGAGACCCAGTACTTC	CASSQGVETQYF
once	TRBJ1-2	.	TRBV4-3	TGCGCCAGCAGCCAGGGTGTCGCCTATGGCTACACCTTC	CASSQGVAYGYTF
.	TRBJ1-5	.	TRBV5-6	TGTGCCAGTAATCGAGGGGGGTATCAGCCCCAGCATTTT	CASNRGGYQPQHF
.	TRBJ1-2	.	TRBV2	TGTGCCAGCAGTCTAACAGACTATGGCTACACCTTC	CASSLTDYGYTF
.	TRBJ1-6	TRBD1	TRBV4-3	TGCGCCAGCAGCCAAGATCAACAGGGGGGCAATTCACCCCTCCACTTT	CASSQDQQGGNSPLHF
.	TRBJ2-1	TRBD2	TRBV7-2	TGTGCCAGCAGCTTAGTCGGGGGGTCCTACAATGAGCAGTTCTTC	CASSLVGGSYNEQFF
.	TRBJ2-3	TRBD1	TRBV11-3	TGTGCCAGCGGTCGGGGGCAGGGGGCAACAGATACGCAGTATTTT	CASGRGQGATDTQYF
.	TRBJ2-5	.	TRBV7-2	TGTGCCAGCAGCTTAGGGCCACGAGGGGGTGAGACCCAGTACTTC	CASSLGPRGGETQYF
.	TRBJ2-7	.	TRBV5-5	TGTGCCAGCAGCTTGGAGCCTACAGATCCCGTCTCCCGCTACGAGCAGTACTTC	CASSLEPTDPVSRYEQYF
.	TRBJ2-2	TRBD1	TRBV6-5	TGTGCCAGCGGGACAGGGGTCACCGGGGAGCTGTTTTTT	CASGTGVTGELFF
.	TRBJ2-3	TRBD2	TRBV3-1/TRBV3-2	TGTGCCAGCAGCTTCCTCCCGGGACTAGCGGGGGGGCCGGGAGATACGCAGTATTTT	CASSFLPGLAGGPGDTQYF
.	TRBJ1-2	.	TRBV21-1	TGTGCCAGCAGCCCGGACAGGGGAGGCGACTATGGCTACACCTTC	CASSPDRGGDYGYTF
once	TRBJ2-5	.	TRBV4-3	TGCGCCAGCAGCCAAGATATAGCTGGGCAAGAGACCCAGTACTTC	CASSQDIAGQETQYF
.	TRBJ2-3	TRBD2	TRBV7-9	TGTGCCAGCAGACAACACCGGGACTACCTCACAGATACGCAGTATTTT	CASRQHRDYLTDTQYF